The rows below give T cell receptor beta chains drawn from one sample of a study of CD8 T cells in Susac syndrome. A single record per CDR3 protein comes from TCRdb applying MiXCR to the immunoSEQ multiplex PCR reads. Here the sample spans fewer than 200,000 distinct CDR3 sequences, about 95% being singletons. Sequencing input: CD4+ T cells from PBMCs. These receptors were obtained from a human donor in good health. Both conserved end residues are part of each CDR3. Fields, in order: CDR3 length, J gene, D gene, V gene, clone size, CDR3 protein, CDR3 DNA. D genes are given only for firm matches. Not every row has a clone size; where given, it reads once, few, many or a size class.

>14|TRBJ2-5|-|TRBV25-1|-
CASSDRRGEETQYF
TGTGCCAGCAGTGATCGGCGAGGGGAAGAGACCCAGTACTTC
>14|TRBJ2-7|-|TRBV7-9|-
CASSLAYQDLSQYF
TGTGCCAGCAGCTTAGCCTATCAAGATCTTTCGCAGTACTTC
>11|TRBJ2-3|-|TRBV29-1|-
CSVLSTDTQYF
TGCAGCGTTCTTAGCACAGATACGCAGTATTTT
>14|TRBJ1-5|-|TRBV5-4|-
CASSLDRSNQPQHF
TGTGCCAGCAGCTTGGACCGTAGCAATCAGCCCCAGCATTTT
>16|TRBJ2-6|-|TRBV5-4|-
CASSQITSSGANVLTF
TGTGCCAGCAGCCAGATAACTAGCTCTGGGGCCAACGTCCTGACTTTC
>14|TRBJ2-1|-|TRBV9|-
CASSVVGGYNEQFF
TGTGCCAGCAGCGTCGTAGGGGGCTACAATGAGCAGTTCTTC
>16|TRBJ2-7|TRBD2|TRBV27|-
CASSVVGTSGIYEQYF
TGTGCCAGCAGCGTGGTGGGGACTAGCGGGATCTACGAGCAGTACTTC
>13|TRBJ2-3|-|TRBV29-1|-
CSVDIGGTDTQYF
TGCAGCGTTGATATCGGGGGCACAGATACGCAGTATTTT
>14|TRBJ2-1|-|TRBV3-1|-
CASSKVTREAEQFF
TGTGCCAGCAGCAAAGTTACTAGAGAAGCTGAGCAGTTCTTC
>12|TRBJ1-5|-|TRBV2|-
CASSYNYQPQHF
TGTGCCAGCAGCTATAACTATCAGCCCCAGCATTTT
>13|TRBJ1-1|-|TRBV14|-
CASSLIPGQQAFF
TGTGCCAGCAGCCTCATCCCCGGACAGCAAGCTTTCTTT
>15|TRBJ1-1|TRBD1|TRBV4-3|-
CASSQEAGTATEAFF
TGCGCCAGCAGCCAAGAGGCCGGGACAGCAACTGAAGCTTTCTTT
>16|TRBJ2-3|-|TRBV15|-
CATSRDLGQGTDTQYF
TGTGCCACCAGCAGAGATCTAGGGCAGGGGACAGATACGCAGTATTTT
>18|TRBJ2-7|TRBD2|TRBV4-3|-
CASSQGPGLAGATYEQYF
TGCGCCAGCAGCCAAGGGCCGGGACTAGCGGGAGCTACCTACGAGCAGTACTTC
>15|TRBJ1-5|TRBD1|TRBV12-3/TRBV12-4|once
CASSFGQGTNQPQHF
TGTGCCAGCAGTTTCGGACAGGGGACCAATCAGCCCCAGCATTTT
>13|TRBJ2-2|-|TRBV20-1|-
CSASSGFTGELFF
TGCAGTGCCAGCTCTGGGTTCACCGGGGAGCTGTTTTTT
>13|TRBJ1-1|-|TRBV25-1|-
CASSKQLNTEAFF
TGTGCCAGCAGTAAACAGCTGAACACTGAAGCTTTCTTT
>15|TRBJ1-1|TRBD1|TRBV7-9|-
CASSREQGRNTEAFF
TGTGCCAGCAGCCGCGAACAGGGGAGGAACACTGAAGCTTTCTTT
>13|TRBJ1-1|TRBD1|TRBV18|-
CASSGTGTYEAFF
TGTGCCAGCTCAGGGACAGGGACCTATGAAGCTTTCTTT
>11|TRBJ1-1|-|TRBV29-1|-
CSGRENTEAFF
TGCAGCGGCAGAGAGAACACTGAAGCTTTCTTT
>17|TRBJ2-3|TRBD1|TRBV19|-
CASSPPPKPGGPDTQYF
TGTGCCAGTAGTCCTCCCCCAAAGCCAGGGGGCCCAGATACGCAGTATTTT
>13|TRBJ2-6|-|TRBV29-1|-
CSVEVPGANVLTF
TGCAGCGTTGAGGTCCCTGGGGCCAACGTCCTGACTTTC
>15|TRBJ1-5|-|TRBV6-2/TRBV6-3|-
CASSYGPRANQPQHF
TGTGCCAGCAGTTATGGGCCCAGGGCAAATCAGCCCCAGCATTTT
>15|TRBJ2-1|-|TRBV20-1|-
CSAPDFSSPYNEQFF
TGCAGTGCCCCCGATTTTTCTTCGCCCTACAATGAGCAGTTCTTC
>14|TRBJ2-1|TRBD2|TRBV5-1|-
CASSPGLADLEQFF
TGCGCCAGCAGCCCCGGACTAGCGGACCTAGAGCAGTTCTTC
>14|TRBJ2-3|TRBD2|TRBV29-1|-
CSVREGGSTDTQYF
TGCAGCGTAAGGGAGGGAGGGAGCACAGATACGCAGTATTTT
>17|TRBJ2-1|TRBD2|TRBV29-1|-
CSAVGSGTSGSLGEQFF
TGCAGCGCTGTAGGCAGCGGGACTAGCGGGAGCCTCGGTGAGCAGTTCTTC
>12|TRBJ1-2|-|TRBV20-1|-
CSARVADYGYTF
TGCAGTGCTAGGGTAGCAGACTATGGCTACACCTTC
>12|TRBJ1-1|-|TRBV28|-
CAGHRVGTEAFF
TGTGCCGGTCACAGGGTGGGGACTGAAGCTTTCTTT
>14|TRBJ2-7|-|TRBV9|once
CASSHGSGSYEQYF
TGTGCCAGCAGCCACGGGAGCGGCTCCTACGAGCAGTACTTC
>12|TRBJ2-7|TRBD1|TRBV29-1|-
CSDRTGAYEQYF
TGCAGCGACCGGACAGGGGCCTACGAGCAGTACTTC
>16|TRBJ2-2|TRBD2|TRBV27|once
CATATGLAGATGELFF
TGTGCCACCGCTACCGGACTAGCGGGAGCGACCGGGGAGCTGTTTTTT
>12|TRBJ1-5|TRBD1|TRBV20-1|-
CSADRTNQPQHF
TGCAGTGCGGACAGGACAAATCAGCCCCAGCATTTT
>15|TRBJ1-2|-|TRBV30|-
CAWSRAGGFNYGYTF
TGTGCCTGGAGTAGGGCCGGGGGTTTTAACTATGGCTACACCTTC
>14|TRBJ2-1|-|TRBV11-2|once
CASSLDGGVVEQFF
TGTGCCAGCAGCCTGGACGGTGGGGTGGTTGAGCAGTTCTTC
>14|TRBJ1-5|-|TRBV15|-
CATSRERGRQPQHF
TGTGCCACCAGCAGAGAGCGGGGGCGCCAGCCCCAGCATTTT
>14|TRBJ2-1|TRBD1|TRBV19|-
CASSARGHYNEQFF
TGTGCCAGTAGTGCCAGGGGGCACTACAATGAGCAGTTCTTC
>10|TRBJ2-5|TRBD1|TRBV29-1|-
CSVGDSTQYF
TGCAGCGTAGGGGACAGTACCCAGTACTTC
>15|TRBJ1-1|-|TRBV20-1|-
CSARDLLRGNTEAFF
TGCAGTGCTAGAGATCTGTTGAGGGGGAACACTGAAGCTTTCTTT
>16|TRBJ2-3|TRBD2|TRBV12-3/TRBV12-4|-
CASRGLAEILTDTQYF
TGTGCCAGCAGGGGACTAGCGGAAATTCTCACAGATACGCAGTATTTT
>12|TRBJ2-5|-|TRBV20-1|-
CSASGAQETQYF
TGCAGTGCTTCCGGGGCTCAAGAGACCCAGTACTTC
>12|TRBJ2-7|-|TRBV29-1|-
CSGGVGRGEQYF
TGCAGCGGCGGCGTTGGAAGAGGTGAGCAGTACTTC
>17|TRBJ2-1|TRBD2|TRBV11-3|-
CASSLDLAGALYNEQFF
TGTGCCAGCAGCTTAGATCTAGCGGGAGCCCTTTACAATGAGCAGTTCTTC
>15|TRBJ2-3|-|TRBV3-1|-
CASSQRTTSTDTQYF
TGTGCCAGCAGCCAAAGGACGACTAGCACAGATACGCAGTATTTT
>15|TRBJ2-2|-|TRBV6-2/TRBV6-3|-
CASSIDTLEAGELFF
TGTGCCAGCAGCATTGACACACTTGAAGCCGGGGAGCTGTTTTTT
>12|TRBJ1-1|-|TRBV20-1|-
CSALDWNTEAFF
TGCAGTGCTTTAGATTGGAACACTGAAGCTTTCTTT
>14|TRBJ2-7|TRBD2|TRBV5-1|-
CASSLSGLAAEQYF
TGCGCCAGCAGCTTGTCGGGACTAGCGGCCGAGCAGTACTTC
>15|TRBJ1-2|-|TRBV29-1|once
CSVALGRERRYGYTF
TGCAGCGTTGCACTCGGACGGGAGAGGAGGTACGGCTACACCTTC
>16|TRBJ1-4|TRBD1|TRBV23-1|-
CASSQARTGTAEKLFF
TGCGCCAGCAGTCAAGCCCGAACCGGGACAGCTGAAAAACTGTTTTTT
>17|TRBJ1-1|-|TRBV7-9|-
CASSLAGWGAPNTEAFF
TGTGCCAGCAGCTTAGCGGGATGGGGGGCTCCGAACACTGAAGCTTTCTTT
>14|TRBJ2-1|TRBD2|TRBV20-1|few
CSARRAGGYNEQFF
TGCAGTGCTAGGCGGGCGGGGGGCTACAATGAGCAGTTCTTC
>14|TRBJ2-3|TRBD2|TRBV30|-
CAWSPGLATDTQYF
TGTGCCTGGAGTCCGGGACTAGCAACAGATACGCAGTATTTT
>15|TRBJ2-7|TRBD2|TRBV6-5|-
CASSAPGLGVYEQYF
TGTGCCAGCAGCGCACCGGGACTAGGGGTCTACGAGCAGTACTTC
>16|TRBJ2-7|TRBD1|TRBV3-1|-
CASSRTTGTGGYEQYF
TGTGCCAGCAGCCGAACCACGGGGACAGGGGGCTACGAGCAGTACTTC
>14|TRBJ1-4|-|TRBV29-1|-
CSASRLATNEKLFF
TGCAGCGCCTCCAGACTGGCAACTAATGAAAAACTGTTTTTT
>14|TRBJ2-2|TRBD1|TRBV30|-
CAWSRTGFTGELFF
TGTGCCTGGAGTCGGACAGGGTTCACCGGGGAGCTGTTTTTT
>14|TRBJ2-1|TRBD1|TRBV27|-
CASKGQGSYNEQFF
TGTGCCAGCAAGGGACAGGGCTCCTACAATGAGCAGTTCTTC
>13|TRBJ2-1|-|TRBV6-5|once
CASRIDAVGRAFF
TGTGCCAGCAGAATAGATGCGGTAGGGCGTGCGTTCTTC
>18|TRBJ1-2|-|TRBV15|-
CATSRDRSGGRGDYGYTF
TGTGCCACCAGCAGAGATCGGTCGGGAGGCCGAGGGGACTATGGCTACACCTTC